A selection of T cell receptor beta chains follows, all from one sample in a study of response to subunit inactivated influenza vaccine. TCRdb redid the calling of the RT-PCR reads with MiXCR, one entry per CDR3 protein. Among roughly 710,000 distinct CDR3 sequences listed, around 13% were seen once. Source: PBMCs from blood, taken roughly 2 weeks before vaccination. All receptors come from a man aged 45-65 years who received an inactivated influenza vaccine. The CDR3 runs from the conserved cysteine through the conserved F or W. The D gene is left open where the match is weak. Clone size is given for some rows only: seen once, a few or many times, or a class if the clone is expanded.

CDR3: CATSRTVEFGEKLFF
DNA: TGTGCCACCAGCAGGACCGTTGAGTTTGGGGAAAAACTGTTTTTT
D: -
J: TRBJ1-4
size: few
V: TRBV15

CDR3: CASSKGLAGPRNEQYF
DNA: TGTGCCAGCAGCAAAGGGCTAGCGGGGCCTAGGAACGAGCAGTACTTC
D: -
J: TRBJ2-7
size: few
V: TRBV21-1

CDR3: CSASKERETQYF
DNA: TGCAGTGCTAGCAAGGAGAGGGAGACCCAGTACTTC
D: -
J: TRBJ2-5
size: -
V: TRBV20-1

CDR3: CASSLYQGAWDTQYF
DNA: TGTGCCAGCAGTTTATACCAGGGGGCTTGGGATACGCAGTATTTT
D: TRBD1
J: TRBJ2-3
size: -
V: TRBV27

CDR3: CASSPGLADEAFF
DNA: TGTGCCAGCAGCCCGGGCCTCGCGGATGAAGCTTTCTTT
D: -
J: TRBJ1-1
size: -
V: TRBV9

CDR3: CSVQRTSGARTDTQYF
DNA: TGCAGCGTTCAAAGGACTAGCGGGGCCAGGACAGATACGCAGTATTTT
D: TRBD2
J: TRBJ2-3
size: many
V: TRBV29-1

CDR3: CASSLVGGIETQYF
DNA: TGTGCCAGCAGCTTGGTCGGGGGCATTGAGACCCAGTACTTC
D: -
J: TRBJ2-5
size: few
V: TRBV5-8

CDR3: CASSPRPSASYEQYF
DNA: TGTGCCAGCTCACCACGACCTAGCGCATCCTACGAGCAGTACTTC
D: -
J: TRBJ2-7
size: -
V: TRBV18

CDR3: CASSLVAGRTYNEQFF
DNA: TGTGCCAGCAGCTTAGTTGCGGGACGGACCTACAATGAGCAGTTCTTC
D: -
J: TRBJ2-1
size: -
V: TRBV7-2

CDR3: CASSGGTGITYEQYF
DNA: TGTGCCAGCAGCGGCGGGACAGGGATTACCTACGAGCAGTACTTC
D: TRBD1
J: TRBJ2-7
size: -
V: TRBV7-9

CDR3: CASSDLILDGTQNTEAFF
DNA: TGCGCCAGCAGCGACTTGATTTTAGATGGGACCCAGAACACTGAAGCTTTCTTT
D: -
J: TRBJ1-1
size: many
V: TRBV5-1

CDR3: CASTNSGRGEQFF
DNA: TGTGCCAGCACAAACTCCGGGCGGGGTGAGCAGTTCTTC
D: -
J: TRBJ2-1
size: -
V: TRBV6-1

CDR3: CASSLPAGLQETQYF
DNA: TGTGCCAGCAGTTTACCCGCTGGGCTCCAAGAGACCCAGTACTTC
D: -
J: TRBJ2-5
size: few
V: TRBV12-3/TRBV12-4

CDR3: CASSMGGGEQFF
DNA: TGTGCCAGCAGTATGGGGGGGGGTGAGCAGTTCTTC
D: TRBD2
J: TRBJ2-1
size: few
V: TRBV6-6

CDR3: CASSQDTTASGNTIYF
DNA: TGCGCCAGCAGCCAAGATACCACAGCCTCTGGAAACACCATATATTTT
D: -
J: TRBJ1-3
size: once
V: TRBV4-1

CDR3: CASSGDGEQYF
DNA: TGTGCCAGCAGCGGGGATGGCGAGCAGTACTTC
D: -
J: TRBJ2-7
size: many
V: TRBV7-9